The rows below give T cell receptor beta chains drawn from one sample of a study of OX40 agonist ivuxolimab in advanced cancers. TCRdb keeps only in-frame clones here, not all; method: immunoSEQ multiplex PCR. The data show 80,000 to 90,000 clones, around 80% seen once. The sample consisted of CD4+ or CD8+ T cells sorted from blood, taken in a trial of the OX40 agonist ivuxolimab. The receptors were sampled from an adult with an advanced solid tumor such as melanoma, head and neck, liver or kidney cancer. Each CDR3 is given with its conserved first and last residue. A D gene is named only where the DNA matches it firmly. Expanded clones get a size class; other rows say once, few or many, or leave the size out.

abundance: NA
d_gene: NA
v_gene: TRBV11-2
j_gene: TRBJ2-7
len: 15
CDR3aa: CASSLEVQSSYEQYF
CDR3nt: TGTGCCAGCAGCCTAGAGGTACAGTCCTCCTACGAGCAGTACTTC

abundance: NA
d_gene: NA
v_gene: TRBV2
j_gene: TRBJ2-1
len: 15
CDR3aa: CASRVGGGLNNEQFF
CDR3nt: TGTGCCAGCAGGGTGGGGGGCGGATTAAACAATGAGCAGTTCTTC

abundance: NA
d_gene: NA
v_gene: TRBV19
j_gene: TRBJ1-5
len: 13
CDR3aa: CASSIGGGQPQHF
CDR3nt: TGTGCCAGTAGTATCGGAGGAGGTCAGCCCCAGCATTTT

abundance: NA
d_gene: NA
v_gene: TRBV13
j_gene: TRBJ1-2
len: 12
CDR3aa: CASSRRQARGDF
CDR3nt: TGTGCCAGCAGTCGCCGACAGGCCCGAGGGGATTTC

abundance: NA
d_gene: NA
v_gene: TRBV29-1
j_gene: TRBJ2-7
len: 13
CDR3aa: CSVGGRQTYEQYF
CDR3nt: TGCAGCGTTGGCGGTAGGCAGACCTACGAGCAGTACTTC

abundance: NA
d_gene: NA
v_gene: TRBV10-3
j_gene: TRBJ1-1
len: 14
CDR3aa: CAINPTGRDTEAFF
CDR3nt: TGTGCCATAAACCCGACGGGTCGGGACACTGAAGCTTTCTTT

abundance: few
d_gene: TRBD1
v_gene: TRBV27
j_gene: TRBJ1-1
len: 15
CDR3aa: CASSRNLQGTTEAFF
CDR3nt: TGTGCCAGCAGTCGGAACCTACAGGGGACCACTGAAGCTTTCTTT

abundance: NA
d_gene: NA
v_gene: TRBV30
j_gene: TRBJ2-7
len: 15
CDR3aa: CAWSPVGGASYEQYF
CDR3nt: TGTGCCTGGAGTCCCGTGGGGGGGGCTTCCTACGAGCAGTACTTC

abundance: NA
d_gene: TRBD2
v_gene: TRBV5-1
j_gene: TRBJ2-5
len: 12
CDR3aa: CASGASGVTQYF
CDR3nt: TGCGCCAGCGGAGCTAGCGGGGTAACCCAGTACTTC

abundance: NA
d_gene: TRBD2
v_gene: TRBV11-2
j_gene: TRBJ2-7
len: 17
CDR3aa: CASSLDRGLAGGREQYF
CDR3nt: TGTGCCAGCAGCTTAGATCGCGGTTTAGCGGGGGGACGCGAGCAGTACTTC

abundance: NA
d_gene: NA
v_gene: TRBV5-6
j_gene: TRBJ1-4
len: 14
CDR3aa: CASSFGRDDEKLFF
CDR3nt: TGTGCCAGCAGCTTCGGCAGGGACGATGAAAAACTGTTTTTT

abundance: once
d_gene: NA
v_gene: TRBV30
j_gene: TRBJ2-7
len: 13
CDR3aa: CAWKARRIYEQYF
CDR3nt: TGTGCCTGGAAGGCCAGAAGGATCTACGAGCAGTACTTC

abundance: once
d_gene: NA
v_gene: TRBV29-1
j_gene: TRBJ1-2
len: 13
CDR3aa: CSVGGGRDYGYTF
CDR3nt: TGCAGCGTTGGTGGCGGACGGGACTATGGCTACACCTTC

abundance: NA
d_gene: NA
v_gene: TRBV19
j_gene: TRBJ1-2
len: 13
CDR3aa: CASSPRTVYGYTF
CDR3nt: TGTGCCAGTAGTCCCAGAACGGTCTATGGCTACACCTTC

abundance: NA
d_gene: NA
v_gene: TRBV28
j_gene: TRBJ1-3
len: 16
CDR3aa: CASGRGTPSSGNTIYF
CDR3nt: TGTGCCAGCGGGCGTGGGACACCGAGCTCTGGAAACACCATATATTTT

abundance: NA
d_gene: NA
v_gene: TRBV5-1
j_gene: TRBJ2-7
len: 14
CDR3aa: CASSLGRGPYEQYF
CDR3nt: TGCGCCAGCAGCTTGGGTCGGGGCCCGTACGAGCAGTACTTC

abundance: NA
d_gene: NA
v_gene: TRBV5-4
j_gene: TRBJ1-2
len: 14
CDR3aa: CASSWIQGSDGYTF
CDR3nt: TGTGCCAGCAGCTGGATTCAGGGAAGTGATGGCTACACCTTC

abundance: NA
d_gene: TRBD2
v_gene: TRBV6-5
j_gene: TRBJ2-7
len: 15
CDR3aa: CASRRLAGGGYEQYF
CDR3nt: TGTGCCAGCAGGAGACTAGCGGGGGGTGGCTACGAGCAGTACTTC

abundance: few
d_gene: TRBD1
v_gene: TRBV7-2
j_gene: TRBJ2-7
len: 19
CDR3aa: CASSLARGAGQGPSYEQYF
CDR3nt: TGTGCCAGCAGCTTAGCTAGGGGGGCGGGACAGGGACCCTCCTACGAGCAGTACTTC

abundance: NA
d_gene: NA
v_gene: TRBV10-3
j_gene: TRBJ1-4
len: 14
CDR3aa: CAISESQEDEKLFF
CDR3nt: TGTGCCATCAGTGAGTCCCAGGAAGATGAAAAACTGTTTTTT

abundance: NA
d_gene: NA
v_gene: TRBV11-2
j_gene: TRBJ1-2
len: 15
CDR3aa: CASSLAEGANYGYTF
CDR3nt: TGTGCCAGCAGCTTAGCGGAGGGGGCTAACTATGGCTACACCTTC

abundance: NA
d_gene: TRBD1
v_gene: TRBV11-2
j_gene: TRBJ1-1
len: 15
CDR3aa: CASSPGQGASTEAFF
CDR3nt: TGTGCCAGCAGCCCCGGACAGGGCGCGAGCACTGAAGCTTTCTTT

abundance: NA
d_gene: NA
v_gene: TRBV19
j_gene: TRBJ1-2
len: 15
CDR3aa: CASSIDRGSIYGYTF
CDR3nt: TGTGCCAGTAGTATAGATCGCGGCAGTATCTATGGCTACACCTTC

abundance: NA
d_gene: TRBD1
v_gene: TRBV4-1
j_gene: TRBJ1-1
len: 15
CDR3aa: CASSQADRDVTEAFF
CDR3nt: TGCGCCAGCAGCCAAGCGGACAGGGACGTCACTGAAGCTTTCTTT

abundance: NA
d_gene: TRBD1
v_gene: TRBV30
j_gene: TRBJ1-2
len: 13
CDR3aa: CAWSRQGESGYTF
CDR3nt: TGTGCCTGGAGTAGACAGGGGGAGAGTGGCTACACCTTC

abundance: NA
d_gene: TRBD1
v_gene: TRBV28
j_gene: TRBJ2-7
len: 16
CDR3aa: CASSLSSVGQNYEQYF
CDR3nt: TGTGCCAGCAGTTTATCATCTGTGGGACAGAACTACGAGCAGTACTTC

abundance: NA
d_gene: NA
v_gene: TRBV5-1
j_gene: TRBJ1-2
len: 13
CDR3aa: CASSPGDVGGYTF
CDR3nt: TGCGCCAGCAGCCCGGGGGACGTGGGTGGCTACACCTTC

abundance: few
d_gene: NA
v_gene: TRBV6-6
j_gene: TRBJ1-6
len: 13
CDR3aa: CASLGTDNSPLHF
CDR3nt: TGTGCCTCCCTTGGGACCGATAATTCACCCCTCCACTTT

abundance: NA
d_gene: NA
v_gene: TRBV2
j_gene: TRBJ2-1
len: 17
CDR3aa: CASVLAKLLSSYNEQFF
CDR3nt: TGTGCCAGCGTATTAGCCAAACTTCTTAGCTCCTACAATGAGCAGTTCTTC

abundance: NA
d_gene: TRBD2
v_gene: TRBV7-2
j_gene: TRBJ2-1
len: 15
CDR3aa: CASSLHSGAYNEQFF
CDR3nt: TGTGCCAGCAGCTTACATAGCGGGGCGTACAATGAGCAGTTCTTC

abundance: NA
d_gene: NA
v_gene: TRBV27
j_gene: TRBJ2-5
len: 15
CDR3aa: CASSFSRGAGETQYF
CDR3nt: TGTGCCAGCAGTTTCTCCCGGGGGGCCGGGGAGACCCAGTACTTC

abundance: NA
d_gene: NA
v_gene: TRBV14
j_gene: TRBJ1-1
len: 15
CDR3aa: CASSQGFVGYTEAFF
CDR3nt: TGTGCCAGCAGCCAGGGATTTGTGGGCTACACTGAAGCTTTCTTT

abundance: few
d_gene: NA
v_gene: TRBV28
j_gene: TRBJ2-2
len: 13
CDR3aa: CAHGQVRSGELFF
CDR3nt: TGTGCCCACGGACAAGTAAGATCCGGGGAGCTGTTTTTT

abundance: NA
d_gene: NA
v_gene: TRBV11-1
j_gene: TRBJ2-7
len: 15
CDR3aa: CASSLTGTNTYEQYF
CDR3nt: TGTGCCAGCAGCTTAACCGGGACAAACACCTACGAGCAGTACTTC